Below, one TCR beta chain is given with its context. This clonotype has just a few counts. Its recognized antigen is unknown. Base qualities are not at hand, and no much larger clone is one base apart. Library preparation employed 5' RACE. Sequencing used an Illumina HiSeq 2500. A second roughly 6 to 11 cycle PCR used a sample-barcoded 5' primer and a J-beta primer mix. A unique molecular identifier was introduced onto each TCR beta cDNA molecule by a template-switch 5' adaptor carrying 12 random nucleotides. At least 3 million CDR3-containing paired-end reads were obtained from each sample. First-strand cDNA was synthesized from all RNA with the Mint cDNA synthesis kit, primed by a TRBC-specific oligonucleotide. Following uracil-DNA glycosylase treatment, all cDNA underwent a first 18-cycle PCR with the universal primers M1SS and BC2_uni_R. In the paper's pipeline: Normalization of each sample was performed by random selection of 1 million high-quality reads, each carrying a distinct molecular identifier. Instead of being binned into consensus sequences, reads that shared molecular identifiers were thrown out. MiTCR, with a Q25 quality threshold and the strictest error-elimination algorithm, was used for CDR3 identification, clonotype clustering and error correction. A nonparametric unseen species model using Euler transformation provided a lower-bound estimate of total TCR beta diversity. TCRdb's own reprocessing of the public reads used fastp at Q25 and MiXCR and kept productive beta chains. Rows are unified per CDR3 protein, each entry keeping the most common DNA and genes. TCRdb, rather than the study authors, made the V and J calls. In all, the sample holds 760,000 or so distinct CDR3 sequences, and around 25% of those were seen once. In total, the top ten clones hold more than 8% of the sample.

The germline V end is reduced by 0 bases and the J end by 9 bases; junction bases left unmatched: 5. From the cysteine through the phenylalanine, the CDR3 covers 16 amino acids. Kept here is only the CDR3 DNA, which spans 48 bases and is read in frame from base 1. CDR1 and CDR2 are drawn from the germline V gene: SGHTA, FQGNSA. The sample comes from a study of blood T cells in healthy people across ages (dated by TCRdb to the mid-2010s). With regard to the full study: In model experiments, template switching captured roughly one uniquely barcoded TCR beta cDNA molecule for every two T cells. The study measured age-related changes in TCR beta repertoire diversity using deep sequencing normalized with unique cDNA molecular identifiers. Donors were grouped into four age groups: young (average 16 years), middle-aged (less than 40), aged (approximately 58) and long-lived (approximately 78). For two donors (one aged 18 to 29 and one aged 80 or older), the study analyzed two additional independent replicas of 1 million unique cDNA reads from the same blood draw. General study outcomes and caveats: Because donor CMV infection status was unknown, age-related changes in expanded clonotypes were potentially confounded. Bulk unsorted PBMC profiling prevented conclusive comparison of naive and antigen-experienced compartments. Compared with the aged group, the long-lived group had more naive CD4+ T cells, fewer expanded clones and increased TCR diversity, a pattern suggesting age selection. As age increased, observed TCR beta diversity per million T cells dropped in a roughly linear way, and a significant reduction was already evident by age about 36. Estimates of total diversity based on one million sequenced T cells were considered lower bounds and underestimates. There was a strong correlation between observed TCR beta diversity and the percentage of naive T cells measured by flow cytometry.

Donors were a few dozen systemically healthy Caucasian individuals from Russia aged about 6 to 100 years. Roughly 10 milliliters of peripheral blood were collected from each donor into EDTA-treated Vacutainer tubes. Ficoll-Paque density-gradient centrifugation was used to isolate PBMCs, with at least 7 million per sample. Total RNA, at least 6 micrograms per sample, was extracted from PBMCs with Trizol reagent. For every donor, an aliquot of PBMCs went through flow cytometry to measure the percentages of naive CD45RAhigh/CD27high T cells. This sample also belongs to another study, concerning T cells of mothers and their children. The second source states: Nine systemically healthy Caucasian individuals served as donors, namely three mothers together with their six children. cDNA synthesis used all of the extracted RNA, with around 1.4 ug of RNA in each 15 ul reaction. In the second PCR, the M1S primer introduced both the sample barcodes and 2-4 random nucleotides. Each mother yielded over 9.5 million TCR beta CDR3 reads and each child 3 million to 3.5 million reads. TCR recombination output is similarly shaped by thymic selection in related and unrelated pairs, with a minor effect exerted by inherited differences. Normalized repertoire overlap was always found to be slightly, but never significantly, higher in related mother-child pairs than in unrelated mother-child pairs. No persistent microchimeric T cell clones were found, with a detection sensitivity of 85 to 100 clones per million clonotypes. Deep NGS was used in the study to compare the TCR beta repertoires of mothers and children and to look for features that separate related mother-child pairs from unrelated individuals. The mean age was about 40 +/- 4 years for the mothers and about 10 +/- 4 years for the children. After adapter ligation with NEBNext reagents, the libraries were sequenced on Illumina HiSeq 2000 with 100+100 nt paired-end reads. To prevent cross-contamination, the mother and child libraries were prepared a month apart and were sequenced in separate runs. Each donor had between roughly 450,000 and 2,100,000 distinct TCR beta clonotypes identified. Naive TCR beta clonotypes were estimated from low-frequency clonotypes matched to each donor's FACS-determined naive share, without sorting.

The sample was blood. The rearrangement joined TRBV7-2 to TRBJ1-6; 10 central nucleotides agree with TRBD1. The receptor was isolated from a boy aged 5-17 years in good health. The CDR3 region has the sequence CASSLARQGAGSPLHF. DNA sequence: TGTGCCAGCAGCTTAGCGCGACAGGGGGCTGGTTCACCCCTCCACTTT.